This TCR beta chain was captured in a study of CD8 T cells in Susac syndrome. General study findings and limits: As the study acknowledged, the number of individuals in its TCR sequencing and HLA analysis was relatively small.

The TEMRA cells underwent FACS enrichment, while the CD8+ and CD4+ T cells underwent negative isolation. RNA was extracted with the RNeasy kit, and a quantity of about 0.45 to 1 ug was reverse transcribed using random hexamers. Coverage of TCR beta CDR3 amplification by immunoSEQ multiplex PCR extended to 54 Vbeta and 13 Jbeta. Each CDR3 protein gets one entry after TCRdb re-called the immunoSEQ multiplex PCR reads with MiXCR. Of hundreds of thousands of distinct CDR3 sequences in the sample, over 90% are singletons; the top ten hold around 0.08%. Germline V gene sequence: CDR1 MGHRA, CDR2 YSYEKL. The CDR3 extends over 16 amino acids. The V end lost 4 bases, the J end lost 6 bases, and 18 bases lay between the germline ends. About this clonotype: Its antigen is not known.

The J gene is TRBJ2-2, the V gene TRBV4-1; D tentatively reads TRBD1 or TRBD2 (5 bases each). This clonotype was obtained from a human donor with multiple sclerosis. The material sequenced was CD4+ T cells from PBMCs. CDR3 sequence reads: CASSRGANSVPGELFF. The DNA for the CDR3 is TGCGCCAGCAGCCGAGGGGCCAATAGTGTCCCCGGGGAGCTGTTTTTT.